This record concerns one T cell receptor (beta chain) sequence. What this receptor recognizes is not known. No much larger clone exists at a distance of one base, and base qualities are not known. High-throughput TCR beta sequencing profiled peripheral blood CD8+ and CD4+ T cells from healthy donors, Susac syndrome patients and multiple sclerosis patients. The multiple sclerosis controls were treatment-naive patients who had stable or active relapsing-remitting disease and met the revised McDonald criteria. Bulk CD8+ and CD4+ T cells were purified magnetically by negative isolation, whereas CD8+ TEMRA cells were enriched by FACS. Blood was collected in EDTA tubes and processed within 24 hours, with PBMCs isolated through density gradient centrifugation. PBMCs destined for TCR sequencing were cryopreserved in liquid nitrogen and later thawed in a 37 °C water bath. A purity of at least 90% was achieved for sorted or isolated CD4+, CD8+ and CD8+ TEMRA cells.

These data are taken from a study of CD8 T cells in Susac syndrome (dated by TCRdb to between 2018 and 2020). In the study overall: Repertoire sequencing was used to test whether CD8+ T cell activation and differentiation in Susac syndrome was antigen driven.

RNA was extracted with the RNeasy kit and about 0.5 to 1 ug was reverse transcribed using random hexamers. The immunoSEQ multiplex PCR assay, covering 54 Vbeta and 13 Jbeta segments, was used to amplify TCR beta CDR3 regions. PCR amplification bias was corrected by using a synthetic template baseline for primer optimization and computational correction. On the authors' methods: Reads were assigned to V, D and J genes according to IMGT and analyzed in immunoSEQ Analyzer, with only productive sequences retained. Clonality was computed as one minus Shannon entropy normalized by log2 of the number of productive unique sequences. Public and private clones were assessed among the 100 most prevalent clones of each patient and control. Susac-specific clones were defined as absent from healthy and MS cohorts, around 970 published viral clones and other ImmuneACCESS disease sequences. Clones were called with MiXCR by TCRdb after fastp trimmed the public reads at Q25, and only in-frame beta chains were retained. Identical CDR3 protein sequences are pooled into one entry, listed with their most common genes and DNA. The V and J calls and clone size come from TCRdb's table, not from the authors' own analysis. The sample yields about 210,000 distinct CDR3 sequences; 95% were counted once. The ten most abundant clones make up 0.095% of the sample.

Overall results and qualifications from the work: The number of individuals in the TCR sequencing and HLA analysis was recognized as being relatively small.

What was sequenced was CD4+ T cells from PBMCs. This TCR derives from a human donor with multiple sclerosis.

The encoded CDR3 is CASSVGRTGRDEQYF. The bases are TGTGCCAGCAGCGTAGGCCGGACGGGACGGGACGAGCAGTACTTC. The sequence links TRBV9 to TRBJ2-7; the D call could be TRBD1 or TRBD2, with each sharing 5 bases. Spanning cysteine to phenylalanine, the CDR3 consists of 15 amino acids. The entry retains the CDR3 DNA only, 45 bases that are in frame from base 1. CDR1 SGDLS and CDR2 YYNGEE are derived from the germline V gene. V gives up 0 bases and J gives up 5 bases, and the segment between their germline ends measures 15 bases.